The rows below give T cell receptor beta chains drawn from one sample of a study of cytomegalovirus exposure and HLA in healthy donors. Some clones are missing from TCRdb's copy, which holds only in-frame ones; the method was immunoSEQ multiplex PCR. The sample has some 270,000 clones, 80% to 90% seen once. Specimen: PBMCs. The receptor set was obtained from a woman aged 18-29 years in good health and CMV-seronegative. CDR3s include the opening cysteine and the closing phenylalanine or tryptophan. The D gene is left open where the match is weak. Clone size is stated in some rows and not others, as once, few, many or a class when expanded.

V	D	J	size	CDR3	DNA
TRBV7-2	TRBD1	TRBJ1-2	.	CASSYLVDRQGVYGYTF	TGTGCCAGCAGCTACTTAGTCGACCGACAGGGTGTCTATGGCTACACCTTC
TRBV27	.	TRBJ2-4	.	CASSLSGSEGINIQYF	TGTGCCAGCAGTTTATCGGGAAGCGAGGGAATTAACATTCAGTACTTC
TRBV9	.	TRBJ1-1	.	CASSVTPQGPNTEAFF	TGTGCCAGCAGCGTAACCCCGCAGGGCCCGAACACTGAAGCTTTCTTT
TRBV30	TRBD1	TRBJ2-7	.	CAWSVGQGSYEQYF	TGTGCCTGGAGTGTAGGACAGGGCTCCTACGAGCAGTACTTC
TRBV30	.	TRBJ1-4	.	CAWSGREKLFF	TGTGCCTGGAGTGGCAGGGAAAAACTGTTTTTT
TRBV30	TRBD2	TRBJ2-3	.	CAWSPSGGADTQYF	TGTGCCTGGAGCCCTAGCGGAGGGGCAGATACGCAGTATTTT
TRBV5-6	.	TRBJ2-3	.	CASSLAGGTDTQYF	TGTGCCAGCAGCTTGGCGGGGGGCACAGATACGCAGTATTTT
TRBV29-1	.	TRBJ1-2	few	CSVEGGWDYGYTF	TGCAGCGTTGAAGGGGGCTGGGACTATGGCTACACCTTC
TRBV11-1	TRBD1	TRBJ2-7	once	CASSLPDRGPYEQYF	TGTGCCAGCAGCTTACCGGACAGGGGCCCTTACGAGCAGTACTTC
TRBV19	.	TRBJ1-5	.	CASSSSPRGNQPQHF	TGTGCCAGTAGTTCCAGCCCGCGGGGAAATCAGCCCCAGCATTTT
TRBV2	.	TRBJ1-1	.	CASSEQGSGTEAFF	TGTGCCAGCAGTGAGCAGGGTTCGGGCACTGAAGCTTTCTTT
TRBV29-1	.	TRBJ1-1	.	CSAARANTEAFF	TGCAGCGCGGCGCGGGCGAACACTGAAGCTTTCTTT
TRBV25-1	.	TRBJ1-4	.	CASSVGEGNEKLFF	TGTGCCAGCAGTGTAGGGGAAGGTAATGAAAAACTGTTTTTT
TRBV11-2	.	TRBJ1-5	many	CASSSRRDLPQHF	TGTGCCAGCAGCTCACGCCGGGACTTGCCCCAGCATTTT
TRBV5-5	.	TRBJ1-1	.	CASSQYTEAFF	TGTGCCAGCAGCCAGTACACTGAAGCTTTCTTT
TRBV29-1	.	TRBJ2-7	.	CSVLIYEQYF	TGCAGCGTCCTTATCTACGAGCAGTACTTC
TRBV19	.	TRBJ2-1	.	CASNRGLFNEQFF	TGTGCCAGTAACCGCGGTCTATTCAATGAGCAGTTCTTC
TRBV10-1	TRBD2	TRBJ2-7	.	CASSETSGGSYEQYF	TGCGCCAGCAGTGAGACTAGCGGGGGGTCCTACGAGCAGTACTTC
TRBV27	TRBD2	TRBJ2-1	.	CASSLLGTSGRSRNEQFF	TGTGCCAGCAGTTTACTAGGGACTAGCGGGAGATCAAGAAATGAGCAGTTCTTC
TRBV5-6	.	TRBJ2-2	.	CASSLAGVAGELFF	TGTGCCAGCAGCTTGGCAGGGGTTGCCGGGGAGCTGTTTTTT
TRBV10-3	TRBD1	TRBJ2-7	.	CAIRGTGVAEQYF	TGTGCCATCAGGGGGACAGGGGTTGCCGAGCAGTACTTC
TRBV30	.	TRBJ2-7	.	CAWSISAYEQYF	TGTGCCTGGAGTATTAGCGCCTACGAGCAGTACTTC
TRBV7-8	.	TRBJ1-1	.	CASSLAVGNTEAFF	TGTGCCAGCAGCTTAGCCGTGGGCAACACTGAAGCTTTCTTT
TRBV5-1	TRBD1	TRBJ2-7	.	CASSPGDSKSYEQYF	TGCGCCAGCAGCCCTGGGGACAGCAAGTCCTACGAGCAGTACTTC
TRBV2	TRBD2	TRBJ2-1	.	CASSGLAVSYNEQFF	TGTGCCAGCAGTGGCCTAGCGGTCTCCTACAATGAGCAGTTCTTC
TRBV7-8	TRBD1	TRBJ1-5	few	CASSLARGRNQPQHF	TGTGCCAGCAGCTTAGCGAGGGGGCGGAATCAGCCCCAGCATTTT
TRBV30	.	TRBJ1-2	.	CAWSQGPRWVYGYTF	TGTGCCTGGAGCCAGGGCCCGCGATGGGTCTATGGCTACACCTTC
TRBV5-6	.	TRBJ2-5	.	CASSLAGTGLQETQYF	TGTGCCAGCAGCTTGGCAGGAACAGGTTTACAAGAGACCCAGTACTTC
TRBV4-3	.	TRBJ2-1	.	CASSQLSGPYNEQFF	TGCGCCAGCAGCCAACTTAGCGGTCCCTACAATGAGCAGTTCTTC
TRBV7-6	TRBD2	TRBJ2-3	few	CASSYSGTSTDTQYF	TGTGCCAGCAGCTATAGCGGGACCAGCACAGATACGCAGTATTTT
TRBV2	TRBD2	TRBJ2-7	.	CASSELGLAGMSYEQYF	TGTGCCAGCAGTGAACTAGGACTAGCGGGAATGTCGTACGAGCAGTACTTC
TRBV18	TRBD2	TRBJ2-1	.	CASSPNTGAGGFGSYNEQFF	TGTGCCAGCTCACCAAATACTGGGGCGGGAGGGTTCGGCTCCTACAATGAGCAGTTCTTC
TRBV6-6	.	TRBJ2-7	.	CASREWTDYEQYF	TGTGCCAGCAGAGAATGGACAGACTACGAGCAGTACTTC
TRBV5-1	.	TRBJ2-3	.	CASSLEGHLSTDTQYF	TGCGCCAGCAGCTTGGAGGGACACCTTAGCACAGATACGCAGTATTTT
TRBV9	.	TRBJ2-1	.	CASSDPNRDNEQFF	TGTGCCAGCAGCGACCCCAACAGGGACAATGAGCAGTTCTTC
TRBV19	.	TRBJ1-1	.	CASRTELNTEAFF	TGTGCCAGTCGGACAGAATTGAACACTGAAGCTTTCTTT